This T cell receptor (beta chain) was retrieved from a study of cytomegalovirus exposure and HLA in healthy donors. The PCR used 60 Vbeta and 13 Jbeta primers. The repertoire was sequenced with immunoSEQ multiplex PCR; TCRdb's copy has only in-frame clones and lacks some. This listing includes 65,000 to 90,000 clones. Those who donated were healthy bone marrow donors. The clonotype was recovered from a female donor in good health and CMV-seropositive. Sequencing was performed on PBMCs.

The CDR3 spells CASCGLAKNEQFF. DNA for the CDR3: TGTGCCAGTTGCGGACTAGCGAAAAATGAGCAGTTCTTC. The chain joins TRBV19 to TRBJ2-1; 9 bases map to TRBD2. J lost 7 bases, V lost 8 bases, and 6 bases had no gene match. The germline gives CDR1 LNHDA, CDR2 SQIVND (reference sequence). The CDR3 contains 13 residues.